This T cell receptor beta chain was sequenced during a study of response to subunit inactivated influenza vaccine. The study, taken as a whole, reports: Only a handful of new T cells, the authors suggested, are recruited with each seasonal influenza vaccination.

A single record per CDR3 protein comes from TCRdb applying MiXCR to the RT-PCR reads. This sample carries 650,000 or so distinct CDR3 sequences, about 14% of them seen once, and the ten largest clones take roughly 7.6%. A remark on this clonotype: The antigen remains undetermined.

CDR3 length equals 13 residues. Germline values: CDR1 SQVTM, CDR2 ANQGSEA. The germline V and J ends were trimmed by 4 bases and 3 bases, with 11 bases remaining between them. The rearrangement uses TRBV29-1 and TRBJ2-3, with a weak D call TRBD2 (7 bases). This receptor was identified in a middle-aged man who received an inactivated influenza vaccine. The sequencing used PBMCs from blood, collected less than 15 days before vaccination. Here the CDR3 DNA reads TGCAGCGTTGTAAGGGGGGGAACAGATACGCAGTATTTT. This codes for CSVVRGGTDTQYF.